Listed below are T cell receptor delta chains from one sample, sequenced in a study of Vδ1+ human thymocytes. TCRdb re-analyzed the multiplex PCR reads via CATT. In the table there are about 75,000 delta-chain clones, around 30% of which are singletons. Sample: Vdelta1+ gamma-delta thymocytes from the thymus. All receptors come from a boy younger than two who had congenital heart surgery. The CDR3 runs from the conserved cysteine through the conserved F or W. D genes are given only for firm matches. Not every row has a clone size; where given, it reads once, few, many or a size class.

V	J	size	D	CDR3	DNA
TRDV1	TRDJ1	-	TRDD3	CALGVVTRGLGGTDKLIF	TGTGCTCTTGGGGTCGTCACGAGAGGGCTGGGGGGGACCGATAAACTCATCTTT
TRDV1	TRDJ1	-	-	CALGERVKAAGPYYYGYTDKLIF	TGTGCTCTTGGGGAACGAGTAAAGGCTGCGGGACCCTACTATTACGGCTACACCGATAAACTCATCTTT
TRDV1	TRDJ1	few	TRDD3	CALGELSLHRLILGDKLGADKLIF	TGTGCTCTTGGGGAACTCAGCCTTCACCGGCTGATCTTGGGGGATAAGTTGGGTGCCGATAAACTCATCTTT
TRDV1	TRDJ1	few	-	CALGEPLVRLGSSDKLIF	TGTGCTCTTGGGGAACCCTTGGTACGCCTGGGGAGCTCCGATAAACTCATCTTT
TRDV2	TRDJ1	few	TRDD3	CACDTEVYWSPGTGGYLAYTDKLIF	TGTGCCTGTGACACCGAGGTATATTGGTCTCCTGGGACTGGGGGATATCTCGCTTACACCGATAAACTCATCTTT
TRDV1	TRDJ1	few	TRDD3	CALGEPTYVLLGDTDKLIF	TGTGCTCTTGGGGAACCAACCTACGTCCTACTGGGGGATACCGATAAACTCATCTTT
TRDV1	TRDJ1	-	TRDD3	CALGELVLLGDPKYTDKLIF	TGTGCTCTTGGGGAACTCGTCCTCCTGGGGGACCCCAAGTACACCGATAAACTCATCTTT
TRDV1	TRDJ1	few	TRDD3	CALGEPLSYERLGDTRVIF	TGTGCTCTTGGGGAACCCCTCTCCTACGAGCGACTGGGGGATACGCGTGTCATCTTT
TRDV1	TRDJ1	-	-	CALGELNPTRTGGLYTDKLIF	TGTGCTCTTGGGGAACTAAATCCTACTCGGACCGGGGGACTTTACACCGATAAACTCATCTTT
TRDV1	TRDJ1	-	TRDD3	CALGERGRYWGITQDKLIF	TGTGCTCTTGGGGAAAGGGGGCGTTACTGGGGGATTACTCAGGATAAACTCATCTTT
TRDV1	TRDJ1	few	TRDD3	CALGECLGGYVRSTDKLIF	TGTGCTCTTGGGGAATGCCTGGGGGGATACGTAAGATCCACCGATAAACTCATCTTT
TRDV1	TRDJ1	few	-	CALGELSYLLGTHTDKLIF	TGTGCTCTTGGGGAACTCTCCTACCTTTTGGGGACTCACACTGATAAACTCATCTTT
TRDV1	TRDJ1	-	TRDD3	CALGELVEAAMATGGCETDKLIF	TGTGCTCTTGGGGAACTGGTGGAGGCCGCTATGGCCACTGGGGGATGTGAGACCGATAAACTCATCTTT
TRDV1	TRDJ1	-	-	CALVHRPVSVPDKLIF	TGTGCTCTTGTCCACCGCCCTGTTTCCGTACCCGATAAACTCATCTTT
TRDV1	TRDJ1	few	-	CALGELVPLLRVGAFCDKLIF	TGTGCTCTTGGGGAACTAGTGCCCCTCCTACGGGTTGGGGCATTTTGCGATAAACTCATCTTT
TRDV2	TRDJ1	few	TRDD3	CACDPGWGGYAKLIF	TGTGCCTGTGACCCCGGGTGGGGGGGATACGCTAAACTCATCTTT
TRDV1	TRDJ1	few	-	CALGDDPTRCTKLIF	TGTGCTCTTGGGGATGACCCTACTCGATGTACTAAACTCATCTTT
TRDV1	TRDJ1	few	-	CALGGIRGWPPTDKLIF	TGTGCTCTTGGGGGGATAAGGGGATGGCCCCCCACCGATAAACTCATCTTT
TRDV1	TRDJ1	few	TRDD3	CALGEVLSLPPRLDWGIPHYTDKLIF	TGTGCTCTTGGGGAAGTATTGTCCCTTCCCCCGCGCCTCGACTGGGGGATACCTCACTACACCGATAAACTCATCTTT
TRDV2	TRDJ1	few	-	CACASDKLIF	TGTGCCTGTGCTTCCGATAAACTCATCTTT
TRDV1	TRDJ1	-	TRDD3	CALGEIILHYWGILEYTDKLIF	TGTGCTCTTGGGGAAATCATCCTACATTACTGGGGGATCTTGGAGTACACCGATAAACTCATCTTT
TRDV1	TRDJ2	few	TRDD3	CALGELEVPTRDWGDPVRTAQLFF	TGTGCTCTTGGGGAACTAGAAGTACCTACGCGCGACTGGGGTGACCCCGTAAGGACAGCACAACTCTTTTTT
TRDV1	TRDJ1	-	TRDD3	CALGESGSRGGYAFLGTDKLIF	TGTGCTCTTGGGGAAAGCGGCTCCCGTGGGGGATACGCATTTCTGGGTACCGATAAACTCATCTTT
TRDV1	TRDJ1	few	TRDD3	CALGEGYERYWGIISDKLIF	TGTGCTCTTGGGGAAGGGTACGAACGGTACTGGGGGATAATCAGCGATAAACTCATCTTT
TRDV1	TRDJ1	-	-	CALGESGPGVLDKLIF	TGTGCTCTTGGGGAATCGGGGCCCGGGGTTCTCGATAAACTCATCTTT
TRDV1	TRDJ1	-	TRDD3	CALGVVYVPDLGDGTDKLIF	TGTGCTCTTGGGGTAGTTTACGTCCCCGATCTGGGGGATGGCACCGATAAACTCATCTTT
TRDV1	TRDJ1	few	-	CALGQSPAQGGLDSTATDKLIF	TGTGCTCTTGGACAATCGCCCGCCCAAGGTGGCCTGGATTCTACCGCTACCGATAAACTCATCTTT
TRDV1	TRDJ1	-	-	CALGELALPTDKLIF	TGTGCTCTTGGGGAACTTGCCCTACCCACCGATAAACTCATCTTT
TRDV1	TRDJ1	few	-	CALGERPTLGASGTDKLIF	TGTGCTCTTGGGGAACGTCCTACGCTGGGGGCCTCGGGTACCGATAAACTCATCTTT
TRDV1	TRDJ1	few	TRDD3	CALGDPIRTMGDTTDKLIF	TGTGCTCTTGGGGACCCTATCCGTACAATGGGGGATACCACCGATAAACTCATCTTT
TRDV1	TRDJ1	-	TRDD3	CALGEGSPTGGYPDKLIF	TGTGCTCTTGGGGAGGGCTCCCCGACTGGGGGATACCCCGATAAACTCATCTTT
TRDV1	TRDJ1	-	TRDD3	CALGEQNSAGGYTYTDKLIF	TGTGCTCTTGGGGAACAGAACAGCGCTGGGGGATACACGTACACCGATAAACTCATCTTT
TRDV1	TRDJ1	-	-	CALGGAIPTDKLIF	TGTGCTCTTGGGGGAGCAATACCGACGGATAAACTCATCTTT
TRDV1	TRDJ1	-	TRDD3	CALGVPLTFPSFYLWGYAEDTDKLIF	TGTGCTCTTGGGGTTCCACTTACCTTCCCTTCTTTTTATCTGTGGGGATACGCGGAGGACACCGATAAACTCATCTTT
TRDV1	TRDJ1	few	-	CALGEIPPPPSYRDWGVGTDKLIF	TGTGCTCTTGGGGAAATCCCCCCCCCACCTTCCTACAGGGACTGGGGGGTCGGCACCGATAAACTCATCTTT
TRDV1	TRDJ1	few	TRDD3	CALGPYWGIPRGDKLIF	TGTGCTCTTGGGCCCTACTGGGGGATACCTAGAGGCGATAAACTCATCTTT
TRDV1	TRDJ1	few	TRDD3	CALGEGLGTLLVPLESVPTDKLIF	TGTGCTCTTGGGGAAGGACTGGGGACGTTATTAGTACCGCTAGAATCGGTCCCCACCGATAAACTCATCTTT